This T cell receptor beta chain was sequenced during a study of blood T cell repertoires in COVID-19. Turning to the study itself: T cells, B-cell-depleted T cells, or PBMCs provided the cDNA or gDNA that served as material.

The repertoire was sequenced with immunoSEQ multiplex PCR; TCRdb's copy has only in-frame clones and lacks some. The sample holds about 180,000 clones; approximately 83% are singletons and the top ten take around 8.6%. The junction had 4 bases not matched to a gene; V was cut back by 5 bases and J by 4 bases. The CDR3 is made up of 14 amino acids. The V gene's germline CDR1 is SGHTA and CDR2 FQGNSA. This TCR was recovered from a man aged 50-60 years with active or convalescent COVID-19. The material sequenced was peripheral blood. The chain couples TRBV7-2 to TRBJ1-5, with 8 bases aligning to TRBD1. CDR3 DNA: TGTGCCAGCAGCGTAACAGGGGGAAATCAGCCCCAGCATTTT. Translated: CASSVTGGNQPQHF.